This T cell receptor beta chain was observed in a study of STAT5B mutations in CD4+ large granular lymphocyte leukemia. Germline V lookup: CDR1 SGHRS, CDR2 YFSETQ. Trimming left V 8 bases short and J 1 base short, with 12 bases between. The CDR3 extends over 13 amino acids. This clone was picked up one time. Repertoires were generated with immunoSEQ multiplex PCR, while TCRdb's copy carries only in-frame clones and drops some. The sample comprises some 45,000 clones, around 85% of which are singletons, and about 3% rests with the top ten. The receptor comes from a human donor in good health. The sample consisted of CD4+ T cells from blood buffy coats. V and J are TRBV5-1 and TRBJ1-1; D possibly corresponds to TRBD1 (6 bases). CDR3 in DNA: TGCGCCAGTACACAGGGTGGGAACACTGAAGCTTTCTTT. This codes for CASTQGGNTEAFF.